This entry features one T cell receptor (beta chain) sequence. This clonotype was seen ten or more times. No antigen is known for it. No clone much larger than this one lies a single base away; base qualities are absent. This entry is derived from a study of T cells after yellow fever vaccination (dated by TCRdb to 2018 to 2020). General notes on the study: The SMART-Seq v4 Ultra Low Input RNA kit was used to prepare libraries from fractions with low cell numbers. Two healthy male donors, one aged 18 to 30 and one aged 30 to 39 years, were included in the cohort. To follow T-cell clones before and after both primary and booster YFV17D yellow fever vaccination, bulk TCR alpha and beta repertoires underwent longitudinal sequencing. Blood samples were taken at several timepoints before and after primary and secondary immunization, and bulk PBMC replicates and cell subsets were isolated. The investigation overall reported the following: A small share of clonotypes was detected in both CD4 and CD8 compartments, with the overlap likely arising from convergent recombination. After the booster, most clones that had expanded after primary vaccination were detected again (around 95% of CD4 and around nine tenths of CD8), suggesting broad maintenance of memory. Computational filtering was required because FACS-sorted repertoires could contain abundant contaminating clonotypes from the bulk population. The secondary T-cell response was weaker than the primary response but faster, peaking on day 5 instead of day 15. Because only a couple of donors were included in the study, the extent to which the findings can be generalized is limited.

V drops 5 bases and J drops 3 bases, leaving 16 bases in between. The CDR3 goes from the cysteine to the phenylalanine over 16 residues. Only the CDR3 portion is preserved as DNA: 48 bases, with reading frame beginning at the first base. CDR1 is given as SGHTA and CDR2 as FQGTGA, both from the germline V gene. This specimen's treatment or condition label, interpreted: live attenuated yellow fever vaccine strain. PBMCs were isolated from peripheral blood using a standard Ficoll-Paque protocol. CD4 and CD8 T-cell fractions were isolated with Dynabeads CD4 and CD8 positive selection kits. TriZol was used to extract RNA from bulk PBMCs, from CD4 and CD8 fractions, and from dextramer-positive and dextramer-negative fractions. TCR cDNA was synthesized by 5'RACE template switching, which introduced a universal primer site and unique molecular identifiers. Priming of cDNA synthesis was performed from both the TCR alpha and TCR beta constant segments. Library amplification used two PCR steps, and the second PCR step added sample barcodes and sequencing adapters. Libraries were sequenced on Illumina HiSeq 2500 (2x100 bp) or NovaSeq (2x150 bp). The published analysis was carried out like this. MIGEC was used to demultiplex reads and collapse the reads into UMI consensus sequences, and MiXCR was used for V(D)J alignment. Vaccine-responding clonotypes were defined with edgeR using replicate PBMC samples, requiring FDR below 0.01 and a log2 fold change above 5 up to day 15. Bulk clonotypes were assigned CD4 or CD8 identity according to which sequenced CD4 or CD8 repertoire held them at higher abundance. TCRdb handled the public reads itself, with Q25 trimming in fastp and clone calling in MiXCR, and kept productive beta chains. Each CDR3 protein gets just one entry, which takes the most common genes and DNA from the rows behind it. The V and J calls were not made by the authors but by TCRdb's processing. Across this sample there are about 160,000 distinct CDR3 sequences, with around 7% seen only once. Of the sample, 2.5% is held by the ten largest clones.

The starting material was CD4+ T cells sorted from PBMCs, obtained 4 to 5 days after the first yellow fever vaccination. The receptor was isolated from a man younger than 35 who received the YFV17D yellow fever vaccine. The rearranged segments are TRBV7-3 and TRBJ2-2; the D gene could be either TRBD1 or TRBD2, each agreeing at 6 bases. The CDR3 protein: CASSRRGDMYTGELFF. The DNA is TGTGCCAGCAGCCGAAGGGGGGACATGTACACCGGGGAGCTGTTTTTT.